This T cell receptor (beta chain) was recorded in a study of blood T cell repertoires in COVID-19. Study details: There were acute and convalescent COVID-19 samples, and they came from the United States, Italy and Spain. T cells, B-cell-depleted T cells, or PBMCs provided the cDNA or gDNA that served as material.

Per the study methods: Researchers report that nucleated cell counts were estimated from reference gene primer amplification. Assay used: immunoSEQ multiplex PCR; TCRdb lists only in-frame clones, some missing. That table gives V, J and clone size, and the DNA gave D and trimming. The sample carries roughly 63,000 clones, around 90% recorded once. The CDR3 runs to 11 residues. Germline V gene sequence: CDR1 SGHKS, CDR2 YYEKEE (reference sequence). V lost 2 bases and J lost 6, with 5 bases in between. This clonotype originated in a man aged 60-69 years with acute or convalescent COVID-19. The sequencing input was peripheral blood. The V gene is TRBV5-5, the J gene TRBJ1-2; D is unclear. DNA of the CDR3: TGTGCCAGCAGCTTCAGTGATGGCTACACCTTC. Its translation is CASSFSDGYTF.